One sample yielded the 6 T cell receptor beta chains listed below, sequenced in a study of monozygotic twins with inflammatory bowel disease. With the 5' RACE reads reprocessed, TCRdb shows one record per CDR3 protein and no DNA. The listing records 140,000 to 150,000 distinct CDR3 sequences. Sequencing was carried out using blood. The receptors shown here come from a human donor with ulcerative colitis or Crohn's disease, or a healthy co-twin of an affected twin (not recorded which).

The genes are TRBV7-6 and TRBJ1-1; the D call from TCRdb, TRBD1, cannot be confirmed without DNA. Germline V lookup: CDR1 SGHVS, CDR2 FNYEAQ. The CDR3 loop spans 15 amino acids. CDR3 residues: CASSLRGDRDTEAFF.

The chain joins TRBV7-9 to TRBJ2-5; the D gene TCRdb calls, TRBD2, cannot be checked with no DNA. The CDR3 extends over 15 amino acids. The germline V gene encodes CDR1 SEHNR and CDR2 FQNEAQ (reference sequence). The CDR3 sequence is CASTFTGGPGETQYF. Combining the CDR3 with reference TRBV7-9 and TRBJ2-5 gives the whole variable domain DTGVSQNPRHKITKRGQNVTFRCDPISEHNRLYWYRQTLGQGPEFLTYFQNEAQLEKSRLLSDRFSAERPKGSFSTLEIQRTEQGDSAMYLCASTFTGGPGETQYFGPGTRLLVL.

This sequence joins TRBV7-2 and TRBJ2-1. CDR1 SGHTA and CDR2 FQGNSA come from the germline V gene. There are 13 residues in the CDR3. CDR3 residues: CASSSSSYNEQFF.

The chain links TRBV11-3 to TRBJ2-1; as DNA is missing, the TRBD2 call by TCRdb cannot be tested. This CDR3 region has 22 residues. Germline CDR1 and CDR2: SGHNT and YENEEA. CDR3 loop: CASSLVGLAGGSPSGSYNEQFF.

V gene TRBV18 combines with J gene TRBJ2-7; TCRdb's D call, TRBD2, is unchecked because there is no DNA. Germline values: CDR1 KGHSH, CDR2 LQKENI. The CDR3 is 15 amino acids. This CDR3 is CASSPRDRLAYEQYF.

The V gene is TRBV7-8, the J gene TRBJ2-2; checking the TCRdb D call of TRBD1 is not possible without DNA. CDR1 SGHVS and CDR2 FQNEAQ come from the germline V gene. There are 15 residues in the CDR3. CDR3 loop: CASSLVRERTGELFF.